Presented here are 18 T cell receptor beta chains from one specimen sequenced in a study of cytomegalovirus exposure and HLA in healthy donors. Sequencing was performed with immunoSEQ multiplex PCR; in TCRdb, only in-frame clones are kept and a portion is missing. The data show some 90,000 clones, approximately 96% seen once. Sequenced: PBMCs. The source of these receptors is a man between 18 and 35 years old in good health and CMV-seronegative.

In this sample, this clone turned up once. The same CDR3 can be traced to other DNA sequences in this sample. The CDR3 spells CASSPGQGSYEQYF. The CDR3, as DNA: TGCGCCAGCAGCCCTGGACAGGGGTCCTACGAGCAGTACTTC. The chain couples TRBV5-1 to TRBJ2-7, with TRBD1 matching over 9 bases. The CDR3 is 14 residues long. V was pared by 4 bases and J by 1 base, with 3 bases of the junction left unmatched. The germline gives CDR1 SGHRS, CDR2 YFSETQ. Full variable domain (missing parts from reference TRBV5-1 and TRBJ2-7): KAGVTQTPRYLIKTRGQQVTLSCSPISGHRSVSWYQQTPGQGLQFLFEYFSETQRNKGNFPGRFSGRQFSNSRSEMNVSTLELGDSALYLCASSPGQGSYEQYFGPGTRLTVT.

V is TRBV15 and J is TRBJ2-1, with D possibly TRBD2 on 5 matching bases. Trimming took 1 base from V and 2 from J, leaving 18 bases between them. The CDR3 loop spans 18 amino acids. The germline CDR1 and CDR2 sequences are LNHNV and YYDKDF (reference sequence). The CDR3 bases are TGTGCCACCAGCAGAGGGGGAACTAGTGCATCCGCCTACAATGAGCAGTTCTTC. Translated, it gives CATSRGGTSASAYNEQFF. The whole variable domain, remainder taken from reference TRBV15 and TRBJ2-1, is DAMVIQNPRYQVTQFGKPVTLSCSQTLNHNVMYWYQQKSSQAPKLLFHYYDKDFNNEADTPDNFQSRRPNTSFCFLDIRSPGLGDTAMYLCATSRGGTSASAYNEQFFGPGTRLTVL.

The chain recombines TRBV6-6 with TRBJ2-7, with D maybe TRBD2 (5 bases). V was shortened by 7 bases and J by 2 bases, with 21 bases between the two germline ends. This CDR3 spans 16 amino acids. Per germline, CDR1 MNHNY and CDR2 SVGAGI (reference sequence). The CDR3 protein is CASIFKVEAATYEQYF. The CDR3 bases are TGTGCCAGCATTTTTAAGGTCGAAGCGGCTACCTACGAGCAGTACTTC.

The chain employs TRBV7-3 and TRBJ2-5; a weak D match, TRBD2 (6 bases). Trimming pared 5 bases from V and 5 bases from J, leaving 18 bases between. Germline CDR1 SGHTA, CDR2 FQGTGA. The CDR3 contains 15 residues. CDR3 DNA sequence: TGTGCCAGCAGCAAGATGCCGGGACGGGGGGAGACCCAGTACTTC. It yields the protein CASSKMPGRGETQYF.

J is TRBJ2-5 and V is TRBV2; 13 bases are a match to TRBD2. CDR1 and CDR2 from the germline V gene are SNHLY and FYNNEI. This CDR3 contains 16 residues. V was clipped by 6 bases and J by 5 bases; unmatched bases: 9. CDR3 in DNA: TGTGCCAGCAGATCCGGGACTAGCGGGAAGGTCGAGACCCAGTACTTC. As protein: CASRSGTSGKVETQYF.

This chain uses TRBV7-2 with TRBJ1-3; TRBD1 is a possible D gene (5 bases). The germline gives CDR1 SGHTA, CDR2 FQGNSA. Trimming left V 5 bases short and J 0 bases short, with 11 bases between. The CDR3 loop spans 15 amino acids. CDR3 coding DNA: TGTGCCAGCAGCGTAGATACAGGCTCTGGAAACACCATATATTTT. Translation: CASSVDTGSGNTIYF.

This CDR3 reads CASSVGGGYGYTF. CDR3 sequence (DNA): TGTGCCAGCTCCGTCGGGGGGGGCTATGGCTACACCTTC. This chain uses TRBV18 with TRBJ1-2; the D gene is possibly TRBD1 (5 bases). V lost 6 bases, J lost 4 bases, and 12 bases lay in between. The CDR3 has 13 residues. The germline V gene has CDR1 KGHSH and CDR2 LQKENI.

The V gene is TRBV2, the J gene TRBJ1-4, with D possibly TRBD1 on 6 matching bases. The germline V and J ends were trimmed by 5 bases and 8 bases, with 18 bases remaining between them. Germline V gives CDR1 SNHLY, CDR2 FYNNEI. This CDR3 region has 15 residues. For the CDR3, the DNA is TGTGCCAGCAGTTGGGGGCACCCAGGGGAAGAAAAACTGTTTTTT. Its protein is CASSWGHPGEEKLFF.

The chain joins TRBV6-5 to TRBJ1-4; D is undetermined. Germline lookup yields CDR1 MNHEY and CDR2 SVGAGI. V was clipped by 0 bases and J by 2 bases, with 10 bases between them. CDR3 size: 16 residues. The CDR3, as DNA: TGTGCCAGCAGTTACTCGTATGGGCTGACTAATGAAAAACTGTTTTTT. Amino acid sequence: CASSYSYGLTNEKLFF.

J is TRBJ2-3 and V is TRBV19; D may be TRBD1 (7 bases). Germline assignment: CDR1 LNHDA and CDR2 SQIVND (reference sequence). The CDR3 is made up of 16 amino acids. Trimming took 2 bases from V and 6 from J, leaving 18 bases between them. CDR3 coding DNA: TGTGCCAGTAGTATACCAGGGGGGCCTGGAGGGGATACGCAGTATTTT. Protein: CASSIPGGPGGDTQYF.

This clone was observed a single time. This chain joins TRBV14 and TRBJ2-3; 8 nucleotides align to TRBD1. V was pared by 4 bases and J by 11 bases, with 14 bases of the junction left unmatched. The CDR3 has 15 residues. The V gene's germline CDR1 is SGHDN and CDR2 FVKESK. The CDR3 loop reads CASSPTTFRQGRQYF. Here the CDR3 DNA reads TGTGCCAGCAGCCCAACCACGTTTCGACAGGGGAGGCAGTATTTT.

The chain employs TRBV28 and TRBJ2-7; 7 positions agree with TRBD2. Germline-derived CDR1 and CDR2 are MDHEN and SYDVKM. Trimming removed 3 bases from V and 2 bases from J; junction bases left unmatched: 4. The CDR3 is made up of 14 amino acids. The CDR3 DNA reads TGTGCCAGCAGTTTCCCTAGCGGCCCCTACGAGCAGTACTTC. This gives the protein CASSFPSGPYEQYF.

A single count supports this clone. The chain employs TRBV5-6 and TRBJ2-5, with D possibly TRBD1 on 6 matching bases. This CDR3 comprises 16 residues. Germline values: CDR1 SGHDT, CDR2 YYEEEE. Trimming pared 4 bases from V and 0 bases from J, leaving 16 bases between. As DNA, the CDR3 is TGTGCCAGCAGCGCCGCCGGACAGCAAAACCAAGAGACCCAGTACTTC. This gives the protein CASSAAGQQNQETQYF.

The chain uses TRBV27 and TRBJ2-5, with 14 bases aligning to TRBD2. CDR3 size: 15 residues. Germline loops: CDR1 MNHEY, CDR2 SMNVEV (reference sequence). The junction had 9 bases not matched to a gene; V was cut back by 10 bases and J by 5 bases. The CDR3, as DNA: TGTGCCACTACGCGGACTAGCGGGAGGTTGGAGACCCAGTACTTC. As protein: CATTRTSGRLETQYF.

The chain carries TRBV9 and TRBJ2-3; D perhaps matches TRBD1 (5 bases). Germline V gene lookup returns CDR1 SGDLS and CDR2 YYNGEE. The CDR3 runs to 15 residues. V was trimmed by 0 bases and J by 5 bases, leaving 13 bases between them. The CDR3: CASSVVQGAGDTQYF. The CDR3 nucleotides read TGTGCCAGCAGCGTAGTACAAGGGGCCGGAGATACGCAGTATTTT.

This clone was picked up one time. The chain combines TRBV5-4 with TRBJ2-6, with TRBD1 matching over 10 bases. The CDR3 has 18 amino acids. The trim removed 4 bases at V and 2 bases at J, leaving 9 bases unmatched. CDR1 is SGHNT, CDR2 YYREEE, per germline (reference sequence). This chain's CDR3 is CASSIPTGGVTGANVLTF. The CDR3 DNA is TGTGCCAGCAGCATCCCGACAGGGGGCGTAACTGGGGCCAACGTCCTGACTTTC.

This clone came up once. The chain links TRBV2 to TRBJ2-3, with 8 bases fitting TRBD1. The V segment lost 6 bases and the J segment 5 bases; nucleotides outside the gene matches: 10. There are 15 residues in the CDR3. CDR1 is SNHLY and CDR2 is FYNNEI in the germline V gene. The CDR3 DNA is TGTGCCAGCAGGATGGACAGGGAAGATTTAGATACGCAGTATTTT. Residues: CASRMDREDLDTQYF.

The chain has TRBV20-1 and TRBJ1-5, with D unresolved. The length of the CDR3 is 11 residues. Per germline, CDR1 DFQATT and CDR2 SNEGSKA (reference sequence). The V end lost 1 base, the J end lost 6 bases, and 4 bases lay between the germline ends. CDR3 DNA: TGCAGTGCTAGAGCCAGTCAGCCCCAGCATTTT. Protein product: CSARASQPQHF.